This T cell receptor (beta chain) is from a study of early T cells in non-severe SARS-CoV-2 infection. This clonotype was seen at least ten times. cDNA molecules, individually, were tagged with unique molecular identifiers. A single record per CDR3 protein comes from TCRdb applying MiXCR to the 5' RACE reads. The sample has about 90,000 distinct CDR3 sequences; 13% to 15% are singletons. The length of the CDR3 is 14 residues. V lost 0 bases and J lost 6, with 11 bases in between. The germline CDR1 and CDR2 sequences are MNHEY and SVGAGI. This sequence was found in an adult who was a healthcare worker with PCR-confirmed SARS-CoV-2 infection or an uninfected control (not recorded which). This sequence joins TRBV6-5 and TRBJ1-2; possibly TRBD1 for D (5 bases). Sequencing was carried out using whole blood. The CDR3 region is CASSYSYGHDGYTF. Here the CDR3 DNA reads TGTGCCAGCAGTTACTCTTACGGACACGATGGCTACACCTTC.